One sample yielded the 10 T cell receptor beta chains listed below, sequenced in a study of T cell repertoires in cytomegalovirus infection. From the reads, TCRdb called clonotypes with MiXCR, one entry per CDR3 protein. The table includes about 460,000 distinct CDR3 sequences, about 10% detected once. The sequencing input was PBMCs. All receptors come from a human donor in good health (CMV status not recorded). Some clones in this sample may be carry-over from other donors' samples.

In this sample, this clonotype turned up many times. The J gene is TRBJ2-2, the V gene TRBV5-1; 8 positions match TRBD1. Per the germline V gene, CDR1 is SGHRS and CDR2 is YFSETQ. The CDR3 extends over 17 amino acids. V dropped 2 bases and J dropped 1; count of bases not matched to a gene: 7. As DNA, the CDR3 is TGCGCCAGCAGCTTAATCTCCGGGACAGGGAACACCGGGGAGCTGTTTTTT. Translation gives CASSLISGTGNTGELFF.

In this sample, this clonotype turned up many times. V is TRBV28 and J is TRBJ2-1; TRBD2 matches at 8 bases. CDR1 is MDHEN, CDR2 SYDVKM, per germline. V shed 6 bases and J 2 bases; nucleotides not matched to a gene: 6. The CDR3 spans 15 residues. The CDR3 DNA is TGTGCCAGCAGCGGGGGGGTACCTCCCTACAATGAGCAGTTCTTC. This translates into CASSGGVPPYNEQFF.

V is TRBV25-1 and J is TRBJ2-5, with D unclear. The CDR3 spans 13 residues. V was clipped by 4 bases and J by 0 bases, with 6 bases between them. Germline V gene lookup returns CDR1 MGHDK and CDR2 SYGVNS. The CDR3 loop is CASSVPDQETQYF. The CDR3 nucleotides are TGTGCCAGCAGTGTTCCGGACCAAGAGACCCAGTACTTC.

This clonotype was counted ten times or more. The DNA of the CDR3 is TGTGCCAGCAGCTCCCCCACCTACGAGCAGTACTTC. This encodes CASSSPTYEQYF. The chain has TRBV7-9 and TRBJ2-7; no reliable D call. CDR1 is SEHNR, CDR2 FQNEAQ, per germline (reference sequence). The CDR3 is made up of 12 amino acids. The germline V and J ends were trimmed by 4 bases and 2 bases, with 6 bases remaining between them.

The chain is built from TRBV29-1 and TRBJ2-7; the match to TRBD1 covers 9 bases. Trimming removed 2 bases from V and 2 bases from J; junction bases left unmatched: 7. This CDR3 is 15 amino acids long. Germline-derived CDR1 and CDR2 are SQVTM and ANQGSEA. Here the CDR3 DNA reads TGCAGCGTTGAAAGGGAGGGACAGGGACCCTACGAGCAGTACTTC. Translated, it gives CSVEREGQGPYEQYF.

There are a few counts of this clonotype. The CDR3 loop is CASTGGVSYEQYF. Here the CDR3 DNA reads TGTGCCAGCACGGGGGGTGTCTCCTACGAGCAGTACTTC. The V and J genes are TRBV2 and TRBJ2-7; TRBD2 matches at 7 bases. This CDR3 region has 13 residues. Germline CDR1 reads SNHLY; CDR2 reads FYNNEI. The V segment lost 7 bases and the J segment 0 bases; nucleotides outside the gene matches: 3.

Ten or more counts support this clonotype. The rearrangement links TRBV7-9 to TRBJ2-1, with 15 bases aligning to TRBD2. Trimming took 4 bases from V and 0 from J; bases not matched to a gene: 16. Germline values: CDR1 SEHNR, CDR2 FQNEAQ (reference sequence). The CDR3 has 22 amino acids. As DNA, the CDR3 is TGTGCCAGCAGCTCGGACACTTACGGGACTAGCGGGAGGCTTCTCTCCTACAATGAGCAGTTCTTC. Encoded protein: CASSSDTYGTSGRLLSYNEQFF.

In DNA, the CDR3 is TGTGCCGTAGGGACAGGAGACCTCCACTATGGCTACACCTTC. Encoded protein: CAVGTGDLHYGYTF. The chain has TRBV10-3 and TRBJ1-2, with 8 positions matching TRBD1. Germline V CDR1 and CDR2: ENHRY, SYGVKD. The trim removed 11 bases at V and 3 bases at J, leaving 11 bases unmatched. CDR3 length equals 14 residues.

This clonotype was seen at least ten times. The chain has TRBV7-3 and TRBJ1-1; D may be TRBD1 (6 bases). The CDR3 runs 15 residues. Germline values: CDR1 SGHTA, CDR2 FQGTGA. V shed 8 bases and J shed 4 bases, with 20 bases lying between them. Here the CDR3 reads CASVIPRGFGTEAFF. The CDR3 DNA reads as TGTGCCAGCGTAATTCCCAGGGGATTTGGCACTGAAGCTTTCTTT.

This clonotype has just a few counts. This sequence joins TRBV3-1 and TRBJ2-5, with D possibly being TRBD2 (5 bases). The CDR3 spans 16 residues. CDR1 and CDR2 from the germline V gene are LGHDT and YNNKEL (reference sequence). The V gene lost 4 bases and the J gene lost 2 bases, with 17 bases spanning the gap. CDR3 DNA sequence: TGTGCCAGCAGCCCTGGGATCGGGAAATTACAAGAGACCCAGTACTTC. Translated: CASSPGIGKLQETQYF.